These 5 T cell receptor beta chains were sequenced from one sample in a study of blood T cell repertoires in COVID-19. Measured with immunoSEQ multiplex PCR; TCRdb has only the in-frame clones, and not every one. This sample carries roughly 290,000 clones, 70% to 90% of them seen once, and the ten largest clones take about 2%. The sample comprised PBMCs or T cells enriched from blood (not recorded which). The receptors originated from a man aged 25 to 40 who had recovered from COVID-19.

The V gene is TRBV30, the J gene TRBJ2-1; 9 positions agree with TRBD2. V shed 1 base and J 7 bases; nucleotides not matched to a gene: 14. CDR3 length: 17 amino acids. Germline V lookup: CDR1 GTSNPN, CDR2 SVGIG (reference sequence). For the CDR3, the DNA is TGTGCCTGGAGTGCCCGTAGCGGGGGTGAAGGGTGGAATGAGCAGTTCTTC. Protein: CAWSARSGGEGWNEQFF.

V and J are TRBV3-1 (or the pseudogene TRBV3-2) and TRBJ2-5; D may be TRBD1 (6 bases). V lost 5 bases and J 2 bases, leaving 15 bases between the germline ends. The CDR3 totals 15 residues. Germline CDR1 and CDR2: LGHDT and YNNKEL (reference sequence). The CDR3 nucleotides are TGTGCCAGCAGCTCCCGGACAGCTTCTCAAGAGACCCAGTACTTC. This encodes CASSSRTASQETQYF.

The count of this clone is one. The gene calls are TRBV11-3 and TRBJ2-7; 8 nucleotides agree with TRBD2. After removal of 3 bases from V and 2 bases from J, the junction contained 3 bases not matched to a gene. The CDR3 totals 14 residues. CDR1 is SGHNT, CDR2 YENEEA, per germline. The CDR3 sequence: CASSLAGLAYEQYF. The CDR3 DNA sequence: TGTGCCAGCAGCTTGGCGGGACTAGCCTACGAGCAGTACTTC. The whole variable domain, filled in from reference TRBV11-3 and TRBJ2-7, reads EAGVVQSPRYKIIEKKQPVAFWCNPISGHNTLYWYLQNLGQGPELLIRYENEEAVDDSQLPKDRFSAERLKGVDSTLKIQPAELGDSAVYLCASSLAGLAYEQYFGPGTRLTVT.

This chain links TRBV6-2 or TRBV6-3 with TRBJ1-2; D may be TRBD1 (5 bases). CDR1 and CDR2 from the germline V gene are MNHEY and SVGEGT. This CDR3 contains 16 residues. Trimming took off 4 bases at V and 1 base at J, with 16 bases between the two ends. CDR3 in DNA: TGTGCCAGCAGTTTAGCCCGACAGAACGTTAACTATGGCTACACCTTC. Residues: CASSLARQNVNYGYTF.

This clone has just a few counts. J is TRBJ2-5 and V is TRBV29-1, with 13 bases identical to TRBD2. In germline, CDR1 is SQVTM, CDR2 ANQGSEA. The CDR3 sequence is 15 residues long. Trimming at V came to 6 bases and at J to 1 base, leaving 5 bases not matched to a gene. The CDR3 protein is CSVDGLAGVQETQYF. The DNA of the CDR3 is TGCAGCGTCGATGGACTAGCGGGGGTCCAAGAGACCCAGTACTTC. The full variable domain, with the rest looked up from reference TRBV29-1 and TRBJ2-5, is SAVISQKPSRDICQRGTSLTIQCQVDSQVTMMFWYRQQPGQSLTLIATANQGSEATYESGFVIDKFPISRPNLTFSTLTVSNMSPEDSSIYLCSVDGLAGVQETQYFGPGTRLLVL.